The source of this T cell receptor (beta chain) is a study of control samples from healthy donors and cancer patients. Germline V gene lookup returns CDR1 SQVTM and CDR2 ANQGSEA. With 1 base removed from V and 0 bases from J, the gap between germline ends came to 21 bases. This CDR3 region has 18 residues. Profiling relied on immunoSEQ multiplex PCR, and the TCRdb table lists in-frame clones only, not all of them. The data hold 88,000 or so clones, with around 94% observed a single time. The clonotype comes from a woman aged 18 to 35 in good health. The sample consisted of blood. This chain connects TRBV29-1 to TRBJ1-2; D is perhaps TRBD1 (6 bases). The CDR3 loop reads CSVEGLDSLKLANYGYTF. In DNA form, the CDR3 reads TGCAGCGTTGAAGGGTTGGACAGCCTGAAGTTAGCTAACTATGGCTACACCTTC. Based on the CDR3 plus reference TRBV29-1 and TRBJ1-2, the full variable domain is SAVISQKPSRDICQRGTSLTIQCQVDSQVTMMFWYRQQPGQSLTLIATANQGSEATYESGFVIDKFPISRPNLTFSTLTVSNMSPEDSSIYLCSVEGLDSLKLANYGYTFGSGTRLTVV.